What follows are 10 T cell receptor beta chains derived from one specimen sequenced in a study of shared clonotypes between healthy human individuals. Only in-frame clones appear in the TCRdb table, and some are missing; sequencing was by immunoSEQ multiplex PCR. In the table there are around 120,000 clones, about 70% of which are singletons. The specimen was memory CD8+ T cells sorted from blood. Regarding subset: CD45RO+ cells pooled with CCR7-negative TemRA cells. These receptors all stem from a woman in her twenties or thirties in good health.

This clone was observed once. This chain uses TRBV19 with TRBJ2-4; the D call may be TRBD1 or TRBD2 (5 bases each). Trimming left V 6 bases short and J 0 bases short, with 15 bases between. Germline V CDR1 and CDR2: LNHDA, SQIVND (reference sequence). The CDR3 has 16 residues. The CDR3 protein is CASSLRGELAKNIQYF. In DNA, the CDR3 is TGTGCCAGTAGCTTAAGAGGGGAGCTAGCCAAAAACATTCAGTACTTC.

V and J are TRBV4-1 and TRBJ2-7; TRBD1 matches at 11 bases. The CDR3 length is 16 residues. The germline CDR1 and CDR2 sequences are MGHRA and YSYEKL. V dropped 0 bases and J dropped 7; count of bases not matched to a gene: 8. This chain's CDR3 is CASSQEGQGDLREQYF. As DNA, the CDR3 is TGCGCCAGCAGCCAAGAGGGACAGGGGGATTTGAGAGAGCAGTACTTC.

The chain uses TRBV9 and TRBJ2-7; 11 bases are shared with TRBD1. The junction had 4 bases not matched to a gene; V was cut back by 5 bases and J by 3 bases. The CDR3 is made up of 14 amino acids. Germline V gene sequence: CDR1 SGDLS, CDR2 YYNGEE. Here the CDR3 reads CASSRTGGSYEQYF. The CDR3 region has the DNA TGTGCCAGCAGTAGGACAGGGGGCAGCTACGAGCAGTACTTC.

The rearrangement links TRBV6-1 to TRBJ1-1, with D uncertain. The germline V gene encodes CDR1 MNHNS and CDR2 SASEGT. This CDR3 spans 14 amino acids. Trimming pared 1 base from V and 2 bases from J, leaving 8 bases between. The CDR3 DNA is TGTGCCAGCAGTGAAGGTTCAACTAACACTGAAGCTTTCTTT. It yields the protein CASSEGSTNTEAFF.

Ten or more counts support this clone. The chain is built from TRBV6-1 and TRBJ2-1, with 8 bases matching TRBD2. Germline CDR1 MNHNS, CDR2 SASEGT. The CDR3 runs to 15 residues. Trimming at V came to 7 bases and at J to 7 bases, leaving 12 bases not matched to a gene. CDR3 sequence (DNA): TGTGCCAGCACCCAAGGAGCGGGAGTGTTAAATGAGCAGTTCTTC. It yields the protein CASTQGAGVLNEQFF.

CDR3 nucleotides: TGTGCCAGCACAGGTCAGGGTCTATTTTCCGGGGAGCTGTTTTTT. It yields the protein CASTGQGLFSGELFF. V and J are TRBV28 and TRBJ2-2; tentatively, D is TRBD1 (5 bases). Trimming removed 7 bases from V and 6 bases from J, with 18 bases in between. Germline V lookup: CDR1 MDHEN, CDR2 SYDVKM. The CDR3 extends over 15 amino acids.

This clone has only a few counts. The chain links TRBV6-5 to TRBJ1-6; tentative D call: TRBD1 (6 bases). This CDR3 is 16 amino acids long. V lost 4 bases and J 9 bases, leaving 19 bases between the germline ends. Germline lookup yields CDR1 MNHEY and CDR2 SVGAGI. CDR3 sequence (DNA): TGTGCCAGCAGTTTGACGAACAGGGTACCCCGTTCACCCCTCCACTTT. As protein: CASSLTNRVPRSPLHF.

V usage is TRBV27 and J usage is TRBJ1-5, with 7 bases fitting TRBD1. Germline V gene data show CDR1 as MNHEY and CDR2 as SMNVEV (reference sequence). This CDR3 is 14 amino acids long. With V trimmed by 4 bases and J by 4 bases, 4 bases remained unmatched. The CDR3 here is CASSSQGWNQPQHF. The CDR3 bases are TGTGCCAGCAGTTCACAGGGGTGGAATCAGCCCCAGCATTTT.

The rearrangement joins TRBV5-1 to TRBJ2-1; D is unresolved. This CDR3 is 16 amino acids long. Trimming removed 4 bases from V and 0 bases from J, with 14 bases in between. Germline lookup yields CDR1 SGHRS and CDR2 YFSETQ. Here the CDR3 reads CASSPWWASSYNEQFF. The CDR3 bases are TGCGCCAGCAGCCCATGGTGGGCGTCCTCCTACAATGAGCAGTTCTTC.

This clone was seen only a few times. The CDR3 nucleotides are TGTGCCACCCCCGACACGCCTGGAAACACCATATATTTT. It encodes CATPDTPGNTIYF. This rearrangement joins TRBV6-1 to TRBJ1-3, with D uncertain. The ends were cut back, 10 bases at V and 2 bases at J, with 12 bases in the middle. Germline CDR1 MNHNS, CDR2 SASEGT. CDR3 length: 13 amino acids.